This T cell receptor (beta chain) was retrieved from a study of human T cells and chemical hapten exposure. TCRdb reprocessed the RACE reads via MiXCR and lists one record per CDR3 protein. The table has a few hundred thousand distinct CDR3 sequences, more than 5% seen once; the top ten hold about 6%. Time point indicated: patch test 2, 6 weeks after DPC sensitization. The sample's treatment: therapeutic diphenylcyclopropenone sensitization with weekly scalp DPC. This clonotype was seen ten or more times. Germline V gene lookup returns CDR1 LGHNT and CDR2 FRNRAP. V dropped 6 bases and J dropped 2; count of bases not matched to a gene: 19. The CDR3 spans 18 residues.

The gene calls are TRBV12-5 and TRBJ2-7; 7 nucleotides align to TRBD1. The TCR comes from a young woman with alopecia areata. Some clones in this sample may be carry-over from other donors' samples. This specimen consisted of whole blood, obtained in connection with sensitization to the hapten diphenylcyclopropenone (DPC). The CDR3 nucleotides are TGTGCTAGTGGCCCTGGGGCGACAGGGTGGAGAGGAGCCTACGAGCAGTACTTC. Encoded protein: CASGPGATGWRGAYEQYF.